This passage covers 29 T cell receptor beta chains from one sample sequenced in a study of blood T cell repertoires in COVID-19. Clones were sequenced by immunoSEQ multiplex PCR, and TCRdb holds only the in-frame ones, with some missing. Of roughly 87,000 clones in the sample, less than 80% were seen once. Sequenced input: peripheral blood. Receptor source: a woman aged 45 to 65 with acute or convalescent COVID-19.

This rearrangement joins TRBV5-4 to TRBJ2-7; TRBD1 is a possible D gene (6 bases). This CDR3 spans 14 amino acids. In germline, CDR1 is SGHNT, CDR2 YYREEE (reference sequence). Trimming removed 3 bases at V and 0 bases at J, with 10 bases between. The chain's CDR3 is CASSSGQVSYEQYF. CDR3 DNA: TGTGCCAGCAGCTCGGGACAAGTCTCCTACGAGCAGTACTTC. The entire variable domain, with the rest obtained from reference TRBV5-4 and TRBJ2-7, is as follows: ETGVTQSPTHLIKTRGQQVTLRCSSQSGHNTVSWYQQALGQGPQFIFQYYREEENGRGNFPPRFSGLQFPNYSSELNVNALELDDSALYLCASSSGQVSYEQYFGPGTRLTVT.

This clone was observed a single time. This chain joins TRBV28 and TRBJ1-2; TRBD1 agrees at 8 bases. The junction had 12 bases not matched to a gene; V was cut back by 5 bases and J by 1 base. Germline V CDR1 and CDR2: MDHEN, SYDVKM. This CDR3 has 17 residues. CDR3 sequence: CASSRWTGRAFNYGYTF. In nucleotides, the CDR3 is TGTGCCAGCAGTCGCTGGACAGGGAGAGCTTTTAACTATGGCTACACCTTC.

The count of this clone is one. The chain combines TRBV7-2 with TRBJ1-3; D gene ambiguous. Germline CDR1 SGHTA, CDR2 FQGNSA. CDR3 length equals 16 residues. Trimming shortened V by 0 bases and J by 0 bases, and 9 bases separated the two germline ends. CDR3 nucleotides: TGTGCCAGCAGCTTAGCTAATCCTCTCTCTGGAAACACCATATATTTT. Residues: CASSLANPLSGNTIYF.

DNA of the CDR3: TGTGCCATCAGGCCCGGGACAGTGAACACTGAAGCTTTCTTT. Amino acid sequence: CAIRPGTVNTEAFF. V and J are TRBV10-3 and TRBJ1-1; 7 bases line up with TRBD1. The V and J ends lost 6 bases and 0 bases, in that order; junction bases with no gene match: 4. This CDR3 contains 14 residues. Germline V gene data show CDR1 as ENHRY and CDR2 as SYGVKD.

The V call is TRBV5-1, the J call TRBJ1-2, with D possibly TRBD1 on 5 matching bases. The CDR3 has 14 residues. Trimming took off 4 bases at V and 4 bases at J, with 14 bases between the two ends. Per the germline V gene, CDR1 is SGHRS and CDR2 is YFSETQ. CDR3 residues: CASSPGGTSYGYTF. Written as DNA, the CDR3 is TGCGCCAGCAGCCCCGGGGGGACCTCCTATGGCTACACCTTC.

The chain uses TRBV10-3 and TRBJ2-7, with D perhaps TRBD1 (5 bases). Germline V gene lookup returns CDR1 ENHRY and CDR2 SYGVKD. CDR3 length equals 16 residues. V lost 2 bases and J 2 bases, leaving 16 bases between the germline ends. The CDR3 DNA reads TGTGCCATCAGTGAGCCAGACAGCTCCAATACCTACGAGCAGTACTTC. Translated: CAISEPDSSNTYEQYF.

The table lists this clone with a count of one. The CDR3, as DNA: TGTGCCAGCAGCCCTTGGGGGGCGAACACCGGGGAGCTGTTTTTT. Its protein product is CASSPWGANTGELFF. The chain is built from TRBV7-9 and TRBJ2-2; tentatively, D is TRBD2 (6 bases). Per germline, CDR1 SEHNR and CDR2 FQNEAQ (reference sequence). V dropped 5 bases and J dropped 0 bases, with 10 bases sitting between them. This CDR3 region has 15 residues.

The gene calls are TRBV9 and TRBJ2-1; TRBD1 matches 7 bases. The V gene end was trimmed by 0 bases and the J gene end by 10 bases; junction bases not matched to a gene: 13. Germline assignment: CDR1 SGDLS and CDR2 YYNGEE. The CDR3 runs 16 residues. CDR3 region: CASSVAPGTAEGEQFF. The CDR3 nucleotides read TGTGCCAGCAGCGTAGCCCCCGGGACAGCCGAGGGGGAGCAGTTCTTC.

This chain uses TRBV10-3 with TRBJ1-6; 7 nucleotides line up with TRBD1. Germline CDR1 is ENHRY and CDR2 is SYGVKD. With V trimmed by 0 bases and J by 8 bases, 7 bases remained unmatched. There are 16 residues in the CDR3. This chain's CDR3 is CAISESRQGSDSPLHF. The CDR3 region has the DNA TGTGCCATCAGTGAGTCGCGACAGGGATCGGATTCACCCCTCCACTTT.

This clone appeared once. V and J are TRBV6-1 and TRBJ1-2; D is possibly TRBD1 (5 bases). Trimming left V 2 bases short and J 4 bases short, with 17 bases between. This CDR3 region has 16 residues. Germline CDR1 MNHNS, CDR2 SASEGT. In nucleotides, the CDR3 is TGTGCCAGCAGTGAAACTGTCGGGACTGACACCTATGGCTACACCTTC. This encodes CASSETVGTDTYGYTF.

The chain is built from TRBV6-1 and TRBJ1-2, with D uncertain. Trimming cost V 1 base and J 5 bases, with 11 bases left between them. Looked up from germline, CDR1 is MNHNS and CDR2 is SASEGT. The CDR3 runs to 14 residues. The CDR3 DNA reads as TGTGCCAGCAGTGAAGTATTCGGAGCTTATGGCTACACCTTC. This gives the protein CASSEVFGAYGYTF.

The V and J genes are TRBV19 and TRBJ1-6, with D hard to call. CDR1 is LNHDA and CDR2 is SQIVND in the germline V gene (reference sequence). V was shortened by 2 bases and J by 10 bases, with 12 bases between the two germline ends. The CDR3 is 14 amino acids. The CDR3, as DNA: TGTGCCAGTAGTATATTCGGGGTAGGATCACCCCTCCACTTT. As protein: CASSIFGVGSPLHF.

The genes are TRBV2 and TRBJ2-7; TRBD1 agrees at 8 bases. The trim removed 7 bases at V and 0 bases at J, leaving 5 bases unmatched. The CDR3 covers 14 residues. Germline-derived CDR1 and CDR2 are SNHLY and FYNNEI. The CDR3 sequence: CASTPDRDSYEQYF. DNA for the CDR3: TGTGCCAGCACCCCGGACAGGGACTCCTACGAGCAGTACTTC.

The chain carries TRBV11-2 and TRBJ2-1; D is possibly TRBD2 (6 bases). CDR3 length equals 16 residues. The germline CDR1 and CDR2 sequences are SGHAT and FQNNGV. V was pared by 5 bases and J by 2 bases, with 16 bases between. CDR3 in amino acids: CASSPPGSGPYNEQFF. CDR3 bases: TGTGCCAGCAGCCCCCCCGGTAGCGGACCCTACAATGAGCAGTTCTTC.

The chain uses TRBV3-1 (or the pseudogene TRBV3-2) and TRBJ2-5; perhaps TRBD2 as D (5 bases). This CDR3 spans 17 amino acids. Deletions cut 3 bases from V and 4 bases from J, with 21 bases between. The V gene's germline CDR1 is LGHDT and CDR2 YNNKEL (reference sequence). The CDR3 loop reads CASSHANVTKLGETQYF. CDR3 DNA sequence: TGTGCCAGCAGCCATGCAAACGTGACTAAGCTGGGAGAGACCCAGTACTTC.

This chain uses TRBV6-5 with TRBJ1-1; D ambiguous. There are 12 residues in the CDR3. V lost 4 bases and J 1 base, leaving 4 bases between the germline ends. The germline V gene encodes CDR1 MNHEY and CDR2 SVGAGI. DNA for the CDR3: TGTGCCAGCAGTTCCTGGAACACTGAAGCTTTCTTT. Translated, it gives CASSSWNTEAFF.

The genes are TRBV9 and TRBJ2-2; D remains unclear. Trimming took off 0 bases at V and 5 bases at J, with 14 bases between the two ends. The CDR3 is 16 residues long. CDR1 is SGDLS and CDR2 is YYNGEE in the germline V gene. The CDR3 spells CASSVGASVGTGELFF. The CDR3 nucleotides are TGTGCCAGCAGCGTAGGGGCGTCAGTTGGGACCGGGGAGCTGTTTTTT.

The table lists this clone with a count of one. The rearrangement links TRBV7-9 to TRBJ1-5; D not certain. V was shortened by 5 bases and J by 14 bases, with 7 bases between the two germline ends. The CDR3 has 9 amino acids. Per the germline V gene, CDR1 is SEHNR and CDR2 is FQNEAQ (reference sequence). The DNA of the CDR3 is TGTGCCAGCAGCCACTTTAAGCATTTT. Protein sequence: CASSHFKHF.

This rearrangement joins TRBV18 to TRBJ1-1; D gene ambiguous. V was shortened by 2 bases and J by 4 bases, with 11 bases between the two germline ends. CDR3 size: 14 residues. Germline V CDR1 and CDR2: KGHSH, LQKENI. The CDR3 sequence is CASSPAAKATEAFF. The CDR3 DNA is TGTGCCAGCTCACCAGCAGCGAAAGCCACTGAAGCTTTCTTT.

The chain uses TRBV28 and TRBJ2-2, with a weak D call TRBD1 (5 bases). The CDR3 is 14 amino acids. Trimming cost V 6 bases and J 1 base, with 9 bases left between them. The V gene's germline CDR1 is MDHEN and CDR2 SYDVKM. CDR3 DNA: TGTGCCAGCAGGAAAACAGGGAACACCGGGGAGCTGTTTTTT. This gives the protein CASRKTGNTGELFF. The full variable domain, its missing parts supplied by reference TRBV28 and TRBJ2-2, is DVKVTQSSRYLVKRTGEKVFLECVQDMDHENMFWYRQDPGLGLRLIYFSYDVKMKEKGDIPEGYSVSREKKERFSLILESASTNQTSMYLCASRKTGNTGELFFGEGSRLTVL.

The chain employs TRBV14 and TRBJ2-7, with 11 bases lining up with TRBD1. Trimming cost V 5 bases and J 7 bases; bases outside gene matches: 13. Germline loops: CDR1 SGHDN, CDR2 FVKESK. The CDR3 is made up of 16 amino acids. In nucleotides, the CDR3 is TGTGCCAGCAGCTCACAACTGGGACAGGGGGTAAGGGAGCAGTACTTC. Translating gives CASSSQLGQGVREQYF. The full variable domain, its missing parts supplied by reference TRBV14 and TRBJ2-7, is EAGVTQFPSHSVIEKGQTVTLRCDPISGHDNLYWYRRVMGKEIKFLLHFVKESKQDESGMPNNRFLAERTGGTYSTLKVQPAELEDSGVYFCASSSQLGQGVREQYFGPGTRLTVT.

Concerning this clone itself: Other nucleotide sequences from this sample produce the same CDR3. V is TRBV3-1 (or the pseudogene TRBV3-2) and J is TRBJ1-1, with D perhaps matching TRBD1 (5 bases). The germline CDR1 and CDR2 sequences are LGHDT and YNNKEL (reference sequence). CDR3 length: 15 amino acids. The germline V and J ends were trimmed by 0 bases and 6 bases, with 14 bases remaining between them. The DNA for the CDR3 is TGTGCCAGCAGCCAAGAAGGCCAGGGAGGGCCTGAAGCTTTCTTT. Its protein is CASSQEGQGGPEAFF.

The chain links TRBV11-2 to TRBJ1-1; perhaps TRBD1 as D (5 bases). CDR3 length: 13 residues. V was cut by 2 bases and J by 7 bases, with 11 bases left in between. Germline CDR1 reads SGHAT; CDR2 reads FQNNGV. CDR3 nucleotides: TGTGCCAGCAGCTTATTATATAGGGGTGAAGCTTTCTTT. Its translation: CASSLLYRGEAFF.

This clone has a handful of counts. This chain uses TRBV6-5 with TRBJ1-2; TRBD1 is a possible D gene (6 bases). Trimming removed 8 bases from V and 5 bases from J, with 15 bases in between. The CDR3 runs 13 residues. The germline V gene encodes CDR1 MNHEY and CDR2 SVGAGI. The CDR3 coding sequence is TGTGCCAGCTCCGCTGCAGGGGATTATGGCTACACCTTC. Amino acid sequence: CASSAAGDYGYTF.

J is TRBJ1-2 and V is TRBV6-1; D is unclear. The length of the CDR3 is 15 residues. The V gene lost 1 base and the J gene lost 0 bases, with 9 bases spanning the gap. Germline V gene lookup returns CDR1 MNHNS and CDR2 SASEGT. CDR3 sequence reads: CASSEGHGANYGYTF. The CDR3 coding sequence is TGTGCCAGCAGTGAAGGTCACGGAGCTAACTATGGCTACACCTTC.

The V gene is TRBV18, the J gene TRBJ2-7, with a possible D match to TRBD1 (6 bases). Trimming removed 3 bases from V and 3 bases from J, with 18 bases in between. The CDR3 totals 16 residues. CDR1 and CDR2 (germline): KGHSH, LQKENI. CDR3 residues: CASSPEQGNPLYEQYF. CDR3 nucleotides: TGTGCCAGCTCACCCGAACAGGGCAATCCTCTCTACGAGCAGTACTTC. Complete variable domain (other parts from reference TRBV18 and TRBJ2-7): NAGVMQNPRHLVRRRGQEARLRCSPMKGHSHVYWYRQLPEEGLKFMVYLQKENIIDESGMPKERFSAEFPKEGPSILRIQQVVRGDSAAYFCASSPEQGNPLYEQYFGPGTRLTVT.

The chain employs TRBV5-5 and TRBJ2-2, with D possibly matching TRBD1 (6 bases). This CDR3 comprises 15 residues. V was shortened by 3 bases and J by 2 bases, with 11 bases between the two germline ends. In germline, CDR1 is SGHKS, CDR2 YYEKEE (reference sequence). The DNA of the CDR3 is TGTGCCAGCAGCTCCAGGGGAGCTAACACCGGGGAGCTGTTTTTT. Protein sequence: CASSSRGANTGELFF.

This chain links TRBV27 with TRBJ2-7; 8 bases are a match to TRBD1. With 6 bases clipped from V and 3 bases from J, the junction kept 10 bases outside the gene matches. Germline V gene sequence: CDR1 MNHEY, CDR2 SMNVEV (reference sequence). This CDR3 contains 15 residues. The CDR3 loop reads CASSPMSTGDYEQYF. CDR3 DNA: TGTGCCAGCAGCCCAATGTCGACAGGGGACTACGAGCAGTACTTC.

This chain joins TRBV28 and TRBJ1-6; D ambiguous. V lost 11 bases to trimming and J lost 1 base, with 9 bases between them. Germline loops: CDR1 MDHEN, CDR2 SYDVKM. CDR3 length: 13 amino acids. The CDR3, as DNA: TGTGCCTGTCGCGGGTCCTATAATTCACCCCTCCACTTT. This encodes CACRGSYNSPLHF. The entire variable domain, with the rest obtained from reference TRBV28 and TRBJ1-6, is as follows: DVKVTQSSRYLVKRTGEKVFLECVQDMDHENMFWYRQDPGLGLRLIYFSYDVKMKEKGDIPEGYSVSREKKERFSLILESASTNQTSMYLCACRGSYNSPLHFGNGTRLTVT.